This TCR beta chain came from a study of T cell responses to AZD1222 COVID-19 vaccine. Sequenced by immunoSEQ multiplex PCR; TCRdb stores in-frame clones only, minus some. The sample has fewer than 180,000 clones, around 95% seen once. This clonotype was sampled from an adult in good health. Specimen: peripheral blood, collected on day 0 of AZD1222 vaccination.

CDR3 region: CASSANGPISYNEQFF. CDR3 DNA: TGTGCCAGCAGCGCCAATGGCCCTATCTCCTACAATGAGCAGTTCTTC. The rearrangement links TRBV21-1 to TRBJ2-1. TRBV21-1 is a pseudogene. CDR3 size: 16 residues.